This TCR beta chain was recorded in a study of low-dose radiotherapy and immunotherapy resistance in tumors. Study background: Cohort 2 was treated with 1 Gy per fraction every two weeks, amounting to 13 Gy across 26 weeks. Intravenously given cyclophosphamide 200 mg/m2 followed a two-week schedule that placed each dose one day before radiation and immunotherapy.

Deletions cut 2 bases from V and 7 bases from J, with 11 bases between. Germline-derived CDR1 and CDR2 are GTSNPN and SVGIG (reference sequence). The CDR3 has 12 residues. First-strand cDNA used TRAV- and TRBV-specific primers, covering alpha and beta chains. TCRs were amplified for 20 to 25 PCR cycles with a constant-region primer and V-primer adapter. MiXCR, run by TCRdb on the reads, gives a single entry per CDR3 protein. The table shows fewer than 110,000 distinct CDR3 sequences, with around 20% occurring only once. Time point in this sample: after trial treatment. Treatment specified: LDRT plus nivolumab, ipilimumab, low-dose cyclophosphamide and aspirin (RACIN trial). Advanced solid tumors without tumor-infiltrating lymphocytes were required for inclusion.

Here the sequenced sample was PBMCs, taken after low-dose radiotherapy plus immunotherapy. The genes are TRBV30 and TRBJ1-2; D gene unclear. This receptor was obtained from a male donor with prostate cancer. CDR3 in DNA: TGTGCCTGGAGTTCCCAATCAGGTGGCTACACCTTC. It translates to CAWSSQSGGYTF.